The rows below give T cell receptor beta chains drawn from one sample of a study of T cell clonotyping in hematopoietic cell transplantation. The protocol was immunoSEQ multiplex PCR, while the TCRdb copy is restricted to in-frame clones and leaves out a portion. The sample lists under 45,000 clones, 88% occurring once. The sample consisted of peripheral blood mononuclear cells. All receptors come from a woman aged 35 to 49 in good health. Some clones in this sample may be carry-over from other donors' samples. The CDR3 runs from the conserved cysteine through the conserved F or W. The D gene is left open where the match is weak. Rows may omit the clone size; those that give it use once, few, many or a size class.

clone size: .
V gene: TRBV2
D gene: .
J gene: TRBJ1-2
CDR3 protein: CASKGDSGNYGYTF
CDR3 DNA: TGTGCCAGCAAAGGGGATTCGGGTAACTATGGCTACACCTTC

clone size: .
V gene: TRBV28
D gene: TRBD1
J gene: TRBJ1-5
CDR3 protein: CASSSPSDRVNQPQHF
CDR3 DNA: TGTGCCAGCAGTTCCCCATCCGACAGGGTAAATCAGCCCCAGCATTTT

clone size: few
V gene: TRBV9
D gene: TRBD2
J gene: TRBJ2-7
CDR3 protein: CASSVVGGAGGLDEQYF
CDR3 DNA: TGTGCCAGCAGCGTAGTCGGGGGGGCTGGGGGCCTCGACGAGCAGTACTTC

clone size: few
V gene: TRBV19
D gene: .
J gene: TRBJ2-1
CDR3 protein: CASSRNLGNNEQFF
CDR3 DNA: TGTGCCAGTAGCCGCAATCTAGGCAACAATGAGCAGTTCTTC

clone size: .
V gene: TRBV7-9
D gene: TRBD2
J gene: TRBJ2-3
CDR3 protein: CASSLELADTDTQYF
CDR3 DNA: TGTGCCAGCAGCTTAGAGCTAGCGGACACAGATACGCAGTATTTT

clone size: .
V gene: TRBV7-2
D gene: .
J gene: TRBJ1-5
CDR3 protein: CASSLPTGFQHF
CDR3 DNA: TGTGCCAGCAGCTTACCAACAGGTTTCCAGCATTTT

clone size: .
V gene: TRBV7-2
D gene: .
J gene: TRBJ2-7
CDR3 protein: CASSFPSFGGSSYEQYF
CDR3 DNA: TGTGCCAGCAGCTTCCCGTCTTTCGGGGGTAGCTCCTACGAGCAGTACTTC

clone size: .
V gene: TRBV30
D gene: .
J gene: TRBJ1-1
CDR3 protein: CAWSSGTGNTEAFF
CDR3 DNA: TGTGCCTGGAGTTCGGGGACGGGAAACACTGAAGCTTTCTTT

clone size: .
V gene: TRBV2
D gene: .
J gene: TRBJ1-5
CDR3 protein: CASSTEHNQPQHF
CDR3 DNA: TGTGCCAGCAGTACTGAACACAATCAGCCCCAGCATTTT

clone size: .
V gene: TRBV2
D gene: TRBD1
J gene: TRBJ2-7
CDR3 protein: CAGTGGRYEQYF
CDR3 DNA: TGTGCCGGGACAGGGGGCCGGTACGAGCAGTACTTC

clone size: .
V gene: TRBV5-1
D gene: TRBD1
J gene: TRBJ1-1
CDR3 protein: CASSLAGTANTEAFF
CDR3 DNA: TGCGCCAGCAGCTTGGCCGGGACAGCGAACACTGAAGCTTTCTTT

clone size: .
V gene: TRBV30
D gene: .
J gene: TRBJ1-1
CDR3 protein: CAWSEHLSTEAFF
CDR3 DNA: TGTGCCTGGAGTGAACACCTATCCACTGAAGCTTTCTTT

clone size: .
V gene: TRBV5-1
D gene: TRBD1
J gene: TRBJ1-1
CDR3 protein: CASSPGQLRGAEAFF
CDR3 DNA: TGCGCCAGCAGCCCAGGGCAGCTCAGGGGGGCTGAAGCTTTCTTT

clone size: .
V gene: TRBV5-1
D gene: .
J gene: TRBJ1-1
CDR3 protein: CASSPSTGGGTEAFF
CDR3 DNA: TGCGCCAGCAGCCCCTCGACAGGCGGCGGCACTGAAGCTTTCTTT

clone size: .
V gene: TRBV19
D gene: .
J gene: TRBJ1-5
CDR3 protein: CASSRYNQPQHF
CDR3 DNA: TGTGCCAGTAGTAGGTATAATCAGCCCCAGCATTTT

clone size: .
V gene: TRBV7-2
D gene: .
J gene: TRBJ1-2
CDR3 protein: CASSLAGDESYGYTF
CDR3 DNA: TGTGCCAGCAGCTTAGCGGGGGATGAGAGCTATGGCTACACCTTC

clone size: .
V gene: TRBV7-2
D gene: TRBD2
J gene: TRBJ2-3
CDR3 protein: CASSTSLAGADTQYF
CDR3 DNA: TGTGCCAGCAGCACTAGTTTAGCGGGAGCAGATACGCAGTATTTT